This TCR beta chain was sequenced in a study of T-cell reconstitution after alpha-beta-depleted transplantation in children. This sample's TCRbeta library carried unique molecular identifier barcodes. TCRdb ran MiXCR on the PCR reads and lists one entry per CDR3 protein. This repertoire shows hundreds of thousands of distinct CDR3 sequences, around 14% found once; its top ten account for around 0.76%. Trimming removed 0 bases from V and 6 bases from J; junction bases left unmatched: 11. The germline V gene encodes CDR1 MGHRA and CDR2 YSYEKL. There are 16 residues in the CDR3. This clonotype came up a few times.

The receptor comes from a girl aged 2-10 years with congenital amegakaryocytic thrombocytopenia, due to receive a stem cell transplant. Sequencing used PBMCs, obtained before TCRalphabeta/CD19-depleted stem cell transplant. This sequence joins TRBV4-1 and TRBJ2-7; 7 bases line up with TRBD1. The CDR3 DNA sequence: TGCGCCAGCAGCCAAGACGTTAGGGGGCTTTTCCCCGAGCAGTACTTC. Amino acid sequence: CASSQDVRGLFPEQYF.